These T cell receptor beta chains were read from a single sample in a study of T cell responses to AZD1222 COVID-19 vaccine. Assay used: immunoSEQ multiplex PCR; TCRdb lists only in-frame clones, some missing. This table holds just under 150,000 clones, about nine tenths found once. Here the sequenced sample was peripheral blood, taken 28 days after the second AZD1222 dose. These receptors were collected from an adult who received the AZD1222 COVID-19 vaccine. The CDR3 runs from the conserved cysteine through the conserved F or W. The D gene is left open where the match is weak. Clone size is not always given. Where it is, it says once, few, many or a class for expanded clones.

DNA | CDR3 | size | D | J | V
TGTGCCAGCAGTTTTTCCACAGGGAACACTGAAGCTTTCTTT | CASSFSTGNTEAFF | . | . | TRBJ1-1 | TRBV28
TGTGCCAGCAGTTATTATGAATTGAACACTGAAGCTTTCTTT | CASSYYELNTEAFF | . | . | TRBJ1-1 | TRBV6-2/TRBV6-3
TGTGCCAGCACCGCCCGCGGAGGCCCTCTCCACTTT | CASTARGGPLHF | once | . | TRBJ1-6 | TRBV7-2
TGTGCCAGCAGCTCGATACGGGACGGTTATGGCTACACCTTC | CASSSIRDGYGYTF | . | . | TRBJ1-2 | TRBV7-8
TGTGCCAGCAGCTTAGATCTTTCGGGTACTAGCGGGAGTTCTCGCGAGCAGTACTTC | CASSLDLSGTSGSSREQYF | . | TRBD2 | TRBJ2-7 | TRBV11-3
TGCAGTGCCCCCGGGACTGAGCAGTTCTTC | CSAPGTEQFF | . | . | TRBJ2-1 | TRBV20-1
TGTGCCAGCAGCCTCGGGACTAGCGGGAGTTTGGAGGGTACGGGGGAGCAGTTCTTC | CASSLGTSGSLEGTGEQFF | . | TRBD2 | TRBJ2-1 | TRBV4-2
TGTGCCAGCAGGGCGGCCGCTAGGGGCTATGGCTACACCTTC | CASRAAARGYGYTF | . | . | TRBJ1-2 | TRBV28
TGCGCCAGCAGCCAAGGAACAGGGGACTCTGGAAACACCATATATTTT | CASSQGTGDSGNTIYF | . | TRBD1 | TRBJ1-3 | TRBV4-3
TGTGCCAGCAGTTTATTCCGGGAATGGTTGGGTCAGCCCCAGCATTTT | CASSLFREWLGQPQHF | . | . | TRBJ1-5 | TRBV28
TGTGCCAGCAGGTCCCTAGCCGCAGGGCGAGGGACCCAGTACTTC | CASRSLAAGRGTQYF | few | . | TRBJ2-5 | TRBV5-4
TGTGCCAGCAGCGCCTTACTAGCGGCCTCCTCCTACAATGAGCAGTTCTTC | CASSALLAASSYNEQFF | . | TRBD2 | TRBJ2-1 | TRBV9
TGTGCCAGCAGTGAGGGGTCCGGGACGGGTCAGCCCCAGCATTTT | CASSEGSGTGQPQHF | . | . | TRBJ1-5 | TRBV6-4
TGTGCCAGCAGCTTAGGAAGGGGGGGAAGCAATCAGCCCCAGCATTTT | CASSLGRGGSNQPQHF | . | . | TRBJ1-5 | TRBV11-2
TGTGCCAGCAGACCACTCCGGGACTCCCCTTTAATTCCCTACGAGCAGTACTTC | CASRPLRDSPLIPYEQYF | . | . | TRBJ2-7 | TRBV27
TGTGCCAGCAGCTTGAGACAGATGACTAATGAAAAACTGTTTTTT | CASSLRQMTNEKLFF | . | . | TRBJ1-4 | TRBV5-5
TGTGCCAGCAGTTTTTATAGCAATCAGCCCCAGCATTTT | CASSFYSNQPQHF | . | . | TRBJ1-5 | TRBV2
TGCAGCGTTGTTAGCGGGGGCGAGCAGTACTTC | CSVVSGGEQYF | . | TRBD2 | TRBJ2-7 | TRBV29-1
TGTGCCAGCAGCCAAGATCTTCTAGCAGCCTCCTACGAGCAGTACTTC | CASSQDLLAASYEQYF | . | . | TRBJ2-7 | TRBV4-2
TGTGCCAGTAGTATCTGGGGCGGGCTAGCGAACTACGAGCAGTACTTC | CASSIWGGLANYEQYF | few | . | TRBJ2-7 | TRBV19
TGCGCCAGCAGCCTTGAGGGACAGGGCAGCACTGAAGCTTTCTTT | CASSLEGQGSTEAFF | once | TRBD1 | TRBJ1-1 | TRBV4-3
TGTGCCAGTAGTGGGGGCCTGCAGGGTCAGCCCCAGCATTTT | CASSGGLQGQPQHF | . | . | TRBJ1-5 | TRBV19
TGTGCCAGCAGTCCCGCCAATCAGCCCCAGCATTTT | CASSPANQPQHF | . | . | TRBJ1-5 | TRBV28
TGTGCCAGCAGCTTAGTTGACAGGGTGGGGACTGGAAACACCATATATTTT | CASSLVDRVGTGNTIYF | . | TRBD1 | TRBJ1-3 | TRBV11-2
TGTGCCAGCAGCGCACGGTCCACAGATACGCAGTATTTT | CASSARSTDTQYF | . | . | TRBJ2-3 | TRBV6-5
TGTGCCAGCAGCGTCGACATGGGACCGGAGGAGCAGTACTTC | CASSVDMGPEEQYF | . | . | TRBJ2-7 | TRBV7-9
TGTGCCAGTAGTCCACAGGGGGCTTACTATGGCTACACCTTC | CASSPQGAYYGYTF | . | TRBD1 | TRBJ1-2 | TRBV7-2
TGTGCCAGCAGCTCCCGGGACTCTGACACAGATACGCAGTATTTT | CASSSRDSDTDTQYF | . | . | TRBJ2-3 | TRBV11-3
TGTGCCAGCAGCCCGGGGACAGGGGTAGCCTTTCGGGTTTCACCCCTCCACTTT | CASSPGTGVAFRVSPLHF | . | TRBD1 | TRBJ1-6 | TRBV11-2
TGTGCTAGTGGTTTGGTAAAGCACAGCCCTCAGACCACTGAAGCTTTCTTT | CASGLVKHSPQTTEAFF | . | . | TRBJ1-1 | TRBV12-5
TGTGCCAGCACCCCTAGCGGGCAGGGTACGCAGTATTTT | CASTPSGQGTQYF | . | TRBD2 | TRBJ2-3 | TRBV6-2/TRBV6-3
TGTGCCAGCAGGAAACCGGGACAGGGGGTGAGGGAGACCCAGTACTTC | CASRKPGQGVRETQYF | . | TRBD1 | TRBJ2-5 | TRBV11-2
TGTGCCACCAGCAGAGTCGTGAGCGGGAGACGCAATGAGCAGTTCTTC | CATSRVVSGRRNEQFF | . | TRBD2 | TRBJ2-1 | TRBV15
TGCGCCAGCAGCTTGGAGCCACTAGCGGACTACGAGCAGTACTTC | CASSLEPLADYEQYF | . | TRBD2 | TRBJ2-7 | TRBV5-1
TGTGCCAGCTCACCAGAGTTATATAGCGCTGAAGCTTTCTTT | CASSPELYSAEAFF | . | . | TRBJ1-1 | TRBV18